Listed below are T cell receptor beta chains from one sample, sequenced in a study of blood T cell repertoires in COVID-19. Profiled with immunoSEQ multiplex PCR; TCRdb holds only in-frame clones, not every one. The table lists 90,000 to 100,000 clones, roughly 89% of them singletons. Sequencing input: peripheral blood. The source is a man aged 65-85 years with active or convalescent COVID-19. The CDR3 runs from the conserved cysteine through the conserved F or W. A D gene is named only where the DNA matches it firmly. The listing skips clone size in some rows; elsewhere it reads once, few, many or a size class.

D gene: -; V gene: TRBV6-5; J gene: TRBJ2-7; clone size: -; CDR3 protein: CASSYGRGSSYEQYF; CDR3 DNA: TGTGCCAGCAGTTACGGCAGGGGAAGCTCCTACGAGCAGTACTTC
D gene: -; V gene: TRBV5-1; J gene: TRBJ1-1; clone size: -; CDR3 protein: CASSLAAGLTMNTEAFF; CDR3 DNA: TGCGCCAGCAGCTTGGCGGCGGGATTGACTATGAACACTGAAGCTTTCTTT
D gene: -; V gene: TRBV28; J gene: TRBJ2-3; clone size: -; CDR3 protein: CASNPRGGTTDTQYF; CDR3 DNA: TGTGCCAGCAACCCCAGAGGAGGGACCACAGATACGCAGTATTTT
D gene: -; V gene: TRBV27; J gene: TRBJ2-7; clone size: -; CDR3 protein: CASSSLSGTYEQYF; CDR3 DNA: TGTGCCAGCAGTTCCCTAAGCGGCACCTACGAGCAGTACTTC
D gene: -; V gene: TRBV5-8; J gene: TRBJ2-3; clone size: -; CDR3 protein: CASSLALSYGDTQYF; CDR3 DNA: TGTGCCAGCAGCTTGGCCTTGTCGTACGGAGATACGCAGTATTTT
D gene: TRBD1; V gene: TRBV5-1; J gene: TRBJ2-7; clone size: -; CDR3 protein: CASSLGGQGSYEQYF; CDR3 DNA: TGCGCCAGCAGCTTGGGGGGACAGGGTAGCTACGAGCAGTACTTC
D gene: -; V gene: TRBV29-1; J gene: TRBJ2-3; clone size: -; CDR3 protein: CSVEGEAGRSTDTQYF; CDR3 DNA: TGCAGCGTTGAGGGGGAAGCGGGCAGGAGCACAGATACGCAGTATTTT
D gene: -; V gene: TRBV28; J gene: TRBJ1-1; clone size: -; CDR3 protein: CASSTTEGRSNTEAFF; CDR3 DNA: TGTGCCAGCAGCACCACTGAAGGGAGGTCGAACACTGAAGCTTTCTTT
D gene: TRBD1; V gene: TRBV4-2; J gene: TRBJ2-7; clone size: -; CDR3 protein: CASSRGGTGAYEQYF; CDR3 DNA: TGTGCCAGCAGCCGGGGGGGGACAGGGGCCTACGAGCAGTACTTC
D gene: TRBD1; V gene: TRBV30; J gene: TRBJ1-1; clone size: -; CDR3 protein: CAWSLQGHTEAFF; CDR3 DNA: TGTGCCTGGAGCCTACAGGGGCACACTGAAGCTTTCTTT
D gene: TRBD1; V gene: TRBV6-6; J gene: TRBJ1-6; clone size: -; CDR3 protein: CASSYLDRVDSPLHF; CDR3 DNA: TGTGCCAGCAGTTACTTAGACAGGGTTGATTCACCCCTCCACTTT
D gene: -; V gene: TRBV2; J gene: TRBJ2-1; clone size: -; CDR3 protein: CASSADSALNEQFF; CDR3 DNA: TGTGCCAGCAGTGCGGACAGCGCTCTCAATGAGCAGTTCTTC
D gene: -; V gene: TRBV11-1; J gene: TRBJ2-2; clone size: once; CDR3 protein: CASSSLAVTGELFF; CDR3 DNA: TGTGCCAGCAGCTCGTTAGCGGTCACCGGGGAGCTGTTTTTT